This T cell receptor (beta chain) was recovered during a study of blood T cell repertoires in COVID-19. About the study: From the United States, Italy and Spain came samples of acute and convalescent COVID-19. Nucleic acid was either cDNA or gDNA, and it came from T cells, B-cell-depleted T cells, or PBMCs.

The CDR3 is made up of 15 amino acids. Germline V gene sequence: CDR1 LNHDA, CDR2 SQIVND (reference sequence). V dropped 2 bases and J dropped 5 bases, with 13 bases sitting between them. In the authors' workflow: Amplification with reference gene primers provided the estimates of nucleated cell counts. The data were produced by immunoSEQ multiplex PCR, yet TCRdb's version contains in-frame clones alone and is incomplete. The V and J calls and clone size are taken from that table; D and trimming were inferred from the DNA. The data hold around 60,000 clones, with 60% to 85% observed a single time. The chain couples TRBV19 to TRBJ2-4, with D possibly matching TRBD2 (5 bases). The TCR originated in a human donor in a cohort sampled during active COVID-19. The sequenced material came from peripheral blood. The DNA for the CDR3 is TGTGCCAGTAGTATATTAGGGAGAGTCCAAAACATTCAGTACTTC. It encodes CASSILGRVQNIQYF.